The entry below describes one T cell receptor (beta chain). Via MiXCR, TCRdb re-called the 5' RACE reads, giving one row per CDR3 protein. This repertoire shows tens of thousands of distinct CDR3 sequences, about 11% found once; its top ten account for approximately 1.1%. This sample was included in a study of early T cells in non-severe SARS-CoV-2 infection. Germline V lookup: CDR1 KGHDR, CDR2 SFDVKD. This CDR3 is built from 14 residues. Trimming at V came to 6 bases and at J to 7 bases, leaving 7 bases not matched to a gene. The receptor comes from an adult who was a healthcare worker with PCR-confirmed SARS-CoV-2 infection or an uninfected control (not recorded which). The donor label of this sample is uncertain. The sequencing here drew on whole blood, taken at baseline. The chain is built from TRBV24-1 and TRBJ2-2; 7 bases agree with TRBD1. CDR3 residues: CATSRYRGDGELFF. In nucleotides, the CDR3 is TGTGCCACCAGTAGATACAGGGGCGACGGGGAGCTGTTTTTT.